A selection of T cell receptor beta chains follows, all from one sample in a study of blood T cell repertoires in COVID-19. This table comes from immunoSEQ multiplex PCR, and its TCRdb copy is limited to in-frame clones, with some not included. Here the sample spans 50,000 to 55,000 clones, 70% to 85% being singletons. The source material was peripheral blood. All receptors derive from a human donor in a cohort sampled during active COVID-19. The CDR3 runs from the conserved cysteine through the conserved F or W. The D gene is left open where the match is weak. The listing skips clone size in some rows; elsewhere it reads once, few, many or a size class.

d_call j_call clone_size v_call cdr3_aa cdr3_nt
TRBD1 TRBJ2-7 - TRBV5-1 CASSSGQGLYEQYF TGCGCCAGCAGCTCGGGACAGGGGCTCTACGAGCAGTACTTC
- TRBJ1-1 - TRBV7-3 CASSLTGRSEAFF TGTGCCAGCAGCCTAACCGGGAGGTCTGAAGCTTTCTTT
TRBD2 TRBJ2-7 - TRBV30 CAGRRGVSYEQYF TGTGCCGGGAGACGGGGGGTCTCCTACGAGCAGTACTTC
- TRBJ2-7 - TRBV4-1 CASSRLAETLTYEQYF TGCGCCAGCAGCCGACTTGCGGAAACATTGACCTACGAGCAGTACTTC
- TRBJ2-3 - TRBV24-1 CATSDFKDTQYF TGTGCCACCAGTGATTTCAAAGATACGCAGTATTTT
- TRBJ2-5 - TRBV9 CASSPPRGETQYF TGTGCCAGCAGCCCTCCCCGGGGAGAGACCCAGTACTTC
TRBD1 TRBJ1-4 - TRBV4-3 CASSQKARWDRQNNEKLFF TGCGCCAGCAGCCAAAAAGCTCGGTGGGACAGGCAAAATAATGAAAAACTGTTTTTT
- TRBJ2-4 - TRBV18 CASSPLRAGALLAKNIQYF TGTGCCAGCTCACCCCTCCGGGCAGGGGCCCTTTTAGCCAAAAACATTCAGTACTTC
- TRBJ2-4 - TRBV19 CASSQAKNIQYF TGTGCCAGTAGCCAGGCCAAAAACATTCAGTACTTC
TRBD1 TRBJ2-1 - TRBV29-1 CSSIFTGTGLLGEQFF TGCAGCTCCATATTTACCGGGACAGGGCTTCTGGGTGAGCAGTTCTTC
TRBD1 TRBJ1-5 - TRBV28 CASSLSSPGGPQHF TGTGCCAGCAGTTTATCGTCGCCAGGGGGGCCCCAGCATTTT
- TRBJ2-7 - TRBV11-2 CASSLTGFGYEQYF TGTGCCAGCAGCTTAACAGGGTTTGGCTACGAGCAGTACTTC
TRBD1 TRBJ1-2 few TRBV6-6 CASSLYPGTGGGYTF TGTGCCAGCAGTTTATACCCAGGGACAGGTGGTGGCTACACCTTC
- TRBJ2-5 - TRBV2 CASIVQGQETQYF TGTGCCAGCATAGTACAGGGTCAAGAGACCCAGTACTTC
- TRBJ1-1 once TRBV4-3 CASSPQRGNTEAFF TGCGCCAGCAGCCCACAACGGGGGAACACTGAAGCTTTCTTT
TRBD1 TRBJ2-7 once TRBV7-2 CASSLPGQGAQEQYF TGTGCCAGCAGTCTCCCGGGACAGGGGGCGCAAGAGCAGTACTTC
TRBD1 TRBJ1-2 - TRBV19 CASSFGQGWAITYTF TGTGCCAGTAGTTTCGGACAGGGATGGGCTATTACCTACACCTTC